The rows below give T cell receptor beta chains drawn from one sample of a study of blood T cell repertoires in COVID-19. Using immunoSEQ multiplex PCR, the repertoire was profiled, and TCRdb retains in-frame clones only, with some absent. Here the sample spans around 250,000 clones, roughly 86% being singletons. Material: PBMCs or T cells enriched from blood (not recorded which). These receptors were taken from a woman in her forties or fifties who had recovered from COVID-19. CDR3s include the opening cysteine and the closing phenylalanine or tryptophan. D genes are given only for firm matches. Clone size is stated in some rows and not others, as once, few, many or a class when expanded.

abundance	j_gene	d_gene	v_gene	CDR3aa	CDR3nt
-	TRBJ2-4	TRBD2	TRBV7-9	CASSLAGVTENIQYF	TGTGCCAGCAGCTTGGCGGGGGTTACGGAAAACATTCAGTACTTC
-	TRBJ2-1	-	TRBV19	CAVQGGAEDNEQFF	TGTGCCGTACAAGGGGGGGCTGAAGACAATGAGCAGTTCTTC
-	TRBJ2-4	-	TRBV2	CASSEVMGAVIPNIQYF	TGTGCCAGCAGTGAAGTCATGGGGGCCGTTATTCCAAACATTCAGTACTTC
-	TRBJ2-3	-	TRBV5-1	CASSLAYPGTDTQYF	TGCGCCAGCAGCTTGGCCTATCCGGGCACAGATACGCAGTATTTT
-	TRBJ2-5	-	TRBV7-2	CASSKRTEETQYF	TGTGCCAGCAGTAAAAGGACAGAGGAGACCCAGTACTTC
-	TRBJ1-2	-	TRBV7-3	CASSNRGGDGYTF	TGTGCCAGCAGCAACCGGGGAGGGGACGGCTACACCTTC
-	TRBJ2-3	-	TRBV2	CASIFLVSTDTQYF	TGTGCCAGCATATTCCTAGTTAGCACAGATACGCAGTATTTT
-	TRBJ2-7	-	TRBV18	CASSPGEEGYEQYF	TGTGCCAGCTCACCAGGGGAAGAGGGCTACGAGCAGTACTTC
-	TRBJ2-3	TRBD2	TRBV6-4	CASSAGGPTDTQYF	TGTGCCAGCAGTGCGGGAGGGCCCACAGATACGCAGTATTTT
-	TRBJ1-2	-	TRBV12-3/TRBV12-4	CASGPRPNYGYTF	TGTGCCAGCGGGCCTCGGCCTAACTATGGCTACACCTTC
-	TRBJ2-5	TRBD2	TRBV5-1	CASSLTSGRAGETQYF	TGCGCCAGCAGCTTGACTAGCGGGAGGGCCGGGGAGACCCAGTACTTC
-	TRBJ1-5	-	TRBV14	CASSQGGAPQHF	TGTGCCAGCAGCCAGGGGGGAGCGCCCCAGCATTTT
-	TRBJ2-2	-	TRBV6-6	CASMRRDTGPTGELFF	TGTGCCAGCATGCGTAGAGATACAGGGCCCACCGGGGAGCTGTTTTTT
-	TRBJ2-3	-	TRBV19	CASSMGQASDTQYF	TGTGCCAGTAGTATGGGACAAGCCTCAGATACGCAGTATTTT
-	TRBJ1-1	-	TRBV18	CASSPPSSGGRTEAFF	TGTGCCAGCTCACCACCGAGCTCGGGGGGCCGGACTGAAGCTTTCTTT
few	TRBJ1-4	TRBD1	TRBV5-6	CASTGQGNEKLFF	TGTGCCAGCACCGGACAGGGTAACGAAAAACTGTTTTTT
-	TRBJ1-1	-	TRBV9	CASSVGGGSMNTEAFF	TGTGCCAGCAGCGTAGGAGGGGGTTCCATGAACACTGAAGCTTTCTTT
-	TRBJ2-7	TRBD1	TRBV28	CASSPTDRGDFYEQYF	TGTGCCAGCAGTCCAACCGACAGGGGCGATTTCTACGAGCAGTACTTC
-	TRBJ2-1	TRBD2	TRBV6-5	CASQLAGGYNEQFF	TGTGCCAGCCAACTAGCGGGAGGTTACAATGAGCAGTTCTTC
-	TRBJ1-2	-	TRBV19	CASSVGTNYGYTF	TGTGCCAGTAGTGTGGGCACGAACTATGGCTACACCTTC
-	TRBJ1-1	TRBD1	TRBV9	CASSVAPDRDTEAFF	TGTGCCAGCAGCGTAGCCCCGGACAGGGACACTGAAGCTTTCTTT
-	TRBJ1-3	TRBD1	TRBV28	CATLDRARGNTIYF	TGTGCCACCCTTGACAGGGCACGAGGAAACACCATATATTTT
-	TRBJ2-2	TRBD1	TRBV7-9	CASNYSPGQENTGELFF	TGTGCCAGCAACTATTCCCCGGGACAGGAGAACACCGGGGAGCTGTTTTTT
-	TRBJ1-1	-	TRBV14	CASSPRVRTEAFF	TGTGCCAGCAGCCCCCGGGTCCGTACTGAAGCTTTCTTT
-	TRBJ2-5	-	TRBV3-1/TRBV3-2	CASSRGGVPRGETQYF	TGTGCCAGCAGCCGGGGGGGCGTTCCAAGAGGAGAGACCCAGTACTTC
-	TRBJ2-7	-	TRBV18	CASSPSAGYTYEQYF	TGTGCCAGCTCACCGTCGGCGGGCTATACCTACGAGCAGTACTTC
few	TRBJ1-3	TRBD1	TRBV7-2	CASSLVGQGGSGNTIYF	TGTGCCAGCAGCTTAGTAGGACAGGGAGGCTCTGGAAACACCATATATTTT
-	TRBJ2-2	TRBD2	TRBV15	CATSRRIDPRRREGLGTGELFF	TGTGCCACCAGCAGAAGGATAGACCCCCGGAGACGGGAGGGCCTCGGCACCGGGGAGCTGTTTTTT
few	TRBJ1-2	TRBD1	TRBV27	CASSSIPGTGYGYTF	TGTGCCAGCAGTTCTATCCCCGGGACAGGATATGGCTACACCTTC
-	TRBJ2-3	-	TRBV3-1/TRBV3-2	CASSQELDTQYF	TGTGCCAGCAGCCAAGAACTAGATACGCAGTATTTT
-	TRBJ2-7	-	TRBV19	CASSDPTGMEYEQYF	TGTGCCAGTAGTGACCCCACAGGGATGGAGTACGAGCAGTACTTC
-	TRBJ2-7	-	TRBV19	CASSIDQPGEQYF	TGTGCCAGTAGTATAGACCAGCCAGGCGAGCAGTACTTC
-	TRBJ2-1	-	TRBV29-1	CSVQGNNNEQFF	TGCAGCGTCCAGGGTAATAACAATGAGCAGTTCTTC
-	TRBJ1-3	-	TRBV19	CASSYLSSGNTIYF	TGTGCCAGTAGTTACCTATCCTCTGGAAACACCATATATTTT
-	TRBJ2-2	-	TRBV11-2	CASSFSGLSSTGELFF	TGTGCCAGCAGCTTTTCAGGGTTGTCGAGCACCGGGGAGCTGTTTTTT
-	TRBJ2-7	TRBD1	TRBV7-9	CASSLGSTGGYEQYF	TGTGCCAGCAGCTTAGGATCAACAGGGGGATACGAGCAGTACTTC
-	TRBJ1-2	-	TRBV4-1	CASSQEKSGINYGYTF	TGCGCCAGCAGCCAAGAAAAAAGCGGAATTAACTATGGCTACACCTTC
-	TRBJ2-1	-	TRBV6-5	CASGAGAYNEQFF	TGTGCGAGCGGGGCAGGGGCGTACAATGAGCAGTTCTTC
-	TRBJ2-5	-	TRBV18	CASSPARDWTQYF	TGTGCCAGCTCACCAGCCAGGGACTGGACCCAGTACTTC
-	TRBJ2-3	TRBD2	TRBV6-2/TRBV6-3	CASSHVGLAGYTDTQYF	TGTGCCAGCAGTCACGTGGGACTAGCGGGATACACAGATACGCAGTATTTT
-	TRBJ2-5	TRBD2	TRBV28	CASGRDYSLIAQYF	TGTGCCAGCGGACGGGACTACTCGTTAATAGCCCAGTACTTC
-	TRBJ1-3	-	TRBV7-2	CASRQTAKNTIYF	TGTGCCAGCAGACAAACCGCAAAAAACACCATATATTTT
-	TRBJ2-2	TRBD2	TRBV7-8	CASSRGLAVPGELFF	TGTGCCAGCAGCCGAGGACTAGCTGTGCCCGGGGAGCTGTTTTTT
-	TRBJ1-1	-	TRBV2	CASSDPDRTGTEAFF	TGTGCCAGCAGTGATCCCGACAGGACCGGGACTGAAGCTTTCTTT
-	TRBJ1-4	-	TRBV2	CASRADRYEKLFF	TGTGCCAGCAGGGCCGACAGATATGAAAAACTGTTTTTT
few	TRBJ2-7	-	TRBV3-1/TRBV3-2	CASSQEIGEAQYF	TGTGCCAGCAGCCAAGAAATTGGGGAGGCGCAGTACTTC
-	TRBJ1-4	TRBD1	TRBV5-1	CASSSGQGRGEKLFF	TGCGCCAGCAGCTCTGGACAGGGAAGAGGTGAAAAACTGTTTTTT
-	TRBJ2-5	-	TRBV28	CASSLAGLETQYF	TGTGCCAGCAGTTTGGCAGGGCTCGAGACCCAGTACTTC
-	TRBJ1-6	-	TRBV7-9	CASSLASGTLRNSPLHF	TGTGCCAGCAGCTTAGCGTCCGGGACACTAAGAAATTCACCCCTCCACTTT
-	TRBJ1-1	TRBD1	TRBV4-1	CASSYGDRSDTEAFF	TGCGCCAGCAGCTACGGGGACAGGAGCGACACTGAAGCTTTCTTT
-	TRBJ1-2	-	TRBV29-1	CSVEQGLGNNYGYTF	TGCAGCGTTGAACAGGGCCTGGGAAATAACTATGGCTACACCTTC
-	TRBJ2-7	-	TRBV27	CASRASPYEQYF	TGTGCCAGCAGGGCATCCCCCTACGAGCAGTACTTC
-	TRBJ1-5	TRBD1	TRBV10-1	CASSEDRDRGQVGNQPQHF	TGCGCCAGCAGTGAGGACCGGGACAGGGGGCAGGTAGGCAATCAGCCCCAGCATTTT
-	TRBJ2-2	TRBD2	TRBV7-2	CASQREASTGELFF	TGTGCCTCCCAGCGGGAGGCGAGCACCGGGGAGCTGTTTTTT
few	TRBJ2-7	-	TRBV7-2	CASSFSTLSSYEQYF	TGTGCCAGCAGCTTTAGCACGTTGAGCTCCTACGAGCAGTACTTC